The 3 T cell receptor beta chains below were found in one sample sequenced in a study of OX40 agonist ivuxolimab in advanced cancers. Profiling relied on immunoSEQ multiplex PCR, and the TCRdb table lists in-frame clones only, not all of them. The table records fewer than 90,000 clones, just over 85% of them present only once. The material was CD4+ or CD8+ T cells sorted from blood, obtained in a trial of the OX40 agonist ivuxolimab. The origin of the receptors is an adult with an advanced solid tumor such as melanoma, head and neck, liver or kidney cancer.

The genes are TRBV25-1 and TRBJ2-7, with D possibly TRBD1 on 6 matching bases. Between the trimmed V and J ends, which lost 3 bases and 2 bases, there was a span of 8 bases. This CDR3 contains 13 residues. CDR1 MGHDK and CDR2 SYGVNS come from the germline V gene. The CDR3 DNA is TGTGCCAGCAGTGAGGACAGTCCCTACGAGCAGTACTTC. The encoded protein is CASSEDSPYEQYF.

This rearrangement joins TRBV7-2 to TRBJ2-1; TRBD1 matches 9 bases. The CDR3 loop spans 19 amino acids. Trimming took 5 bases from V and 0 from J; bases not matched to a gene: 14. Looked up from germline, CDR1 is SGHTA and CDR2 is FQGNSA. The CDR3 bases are TGTGCCAGCAGCGGGGATGGGGACAGGGCCCCGAGCTCCTACAATGAGCAGTTCTTC. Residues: CASSGDGDRAPSSYNEQFF.

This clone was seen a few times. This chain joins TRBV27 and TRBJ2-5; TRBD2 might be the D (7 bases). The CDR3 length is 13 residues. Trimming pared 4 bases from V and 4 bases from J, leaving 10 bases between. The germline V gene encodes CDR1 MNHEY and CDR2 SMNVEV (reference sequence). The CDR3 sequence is CASSYGGLETQYF. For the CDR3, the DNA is TGTGCCAGCAGTTACGGGGGGCTAGAGACCCAGTACTTC.